The 23 T cell receptor beta chains in this list originate from one sample, sequenced in a study of CD8 T cells in Susac syndrome. The RNA, roughly 0.45 to 1 ug, was put through reverse transcription using random hexamers. TCRdb processed the immunoSEQ multiplex PCR reads anew with MiXCR; each CDR3 protein has one entry. The sample contains more than 85,000 distinct CDR3 sequences, 90% to 96% of which appear only once. Source material: CD4+ T cells from PBMCs. The receptors were sampled from a human donor in good health.

This chain links TRBV20-1 with TRBJ2-7; a weak D match, TRBD2 (6 bases). This CDR3 is 15 amino acids long. Between the trimmed V and J ends, which lost 5 bases and 0 bases, there was a span of 17 bases. Germline CDR1 is DFQATT and CDR2 is SNEGSKA (reference sequence). The CDR3 DNA follows: TGCAGTGCTGGGAGCGGAGGGAAGAGCTCCTACGAGCAGTACTTC. Encoded protein: CSAGSGGKSSYEQYF.

In this sample, this clonotype turned up once. The CDR3 sequence is CASSPEQGYEQYF. Here the CDR3 DNA reads TGTGCCAGCTCACCAGAGCAGGGCTACGAGCAGTACTTC. This chain joins TRBV18 and TRBJ2-7, with D maybe TRBD1 (5 bases). V lost 2 bases to trimming and J lost 3 bases, with 8 bases between them. The CDR3 has 13 residues. Germline values: CDR1 KGHSH, CDR2 LQKENI.

This chain uses TRBV2 with TRBJ2-2; TRBD2 is a possible D gene (5 bases). The CDR3 loop spans 16 amino acids. With 2 bases removed from V and 7 bases from J, the gap between germline ends came to 17 bases. Germline CDR1 is SNHLY and CDR2 is FYNNEI. For the CDR3, the DNA is TGTGCCAGCAGTGAACACCGGCTGAGGGCGAGCGGGGAGCTGTTTTTT. Protein sequence: CASSEHRLRASGELFF. The full variable domain, in which reference TRBV2 and TRBJ2-2 provide the parts outside the CDR3, is EPEVTQTPSHQVTQMGQEVILRCVPISNHLYFYWYRQILGQKVEFLVSFYNNEISEKSEIFDDQFSVERPDGSNFTLKIRSTKLEDSAMYFCASSEHRLRASGELFFGEGSRLTVL.

The V gene is TRBV28, the J gene TRBJ2-6, with D tentatively TRBD2 (5 bases). Germline CDR1 is MDHEN and CDR2 is SYDVKM. The CDR3 has 16 amino acids. Trimming pared 4 bases from V and 0 bases from J, leaving 10 bases between. The CDR3 DNA sequence: TGTGCCAGCAGTTGGACTGTGTACTCTGGGGCCAACGTCCTGACTTTC. This encodes CASSWTVYSGANVLTF.

J is TRBJ1-2 and V is TRBV9; the match to TRBD1 covers 7 bases. The ends lost 0 bases at V and 4 bases at J; junction bases unmatched: 6. This CDR3 region has 15 residues. Germline V gives CDR1 SGDLS, CDR2 YYNGEE. CDR3 sequence reads: CASSVETGEFYGYTF. The CDR3 region has the DNA TGTGCCAGCAGCGTAGAAACAGGGGAATTCTATGGCTACACCTTC.

The chain has TRBV11-1 and TRBJ1-1; D is uncertain. CDR1 is SGHAT, CDR2 FQDESV, per germline (reference sequence). Trimming stripped 8 bases from V and 0 bases from J, with 16 bases between. This CDR3 contains 15 residues. The DNA for the CDR3 is TGTGCCAGCCGCCTATCAGGACCCGTGAACACTGAAGCTTTCTTT. Its translation is CASRLSGPVNTEAFF.

This chain uses TRBV30 with TRBJ2-2; TRBD2 matches 10 bases. After removal of 4 bases from V and 4 bases from J, the junction contained 6 bases not matched to a gene. This CDR3 comprises 15 residues. Per the germline V gene, CDR1 is GTSNPN and CDR2 is SVGIG (reference sequence). CDR3: CAWTPGLAITGELFF. The CDR3 nucleotides read TGTGCCTGGACGCCGGGACTAGCGATCACCGGGGAGCTGTTTTTT.

The chain couples TRBV19 to TRBJ1-4; D possibly corresponds to TRBD1 (6 bases). The germline V gene encodes CDR1 LNHDA and CDR2 SQIVND (reference sequence). V was shortened by 6 bases and J by 7 bases, with 18 bases between the two germline ends. The CDR3 loop spans 15 amino acids. CDR3 sequence reads: CASRSTRTVGEKLFF. The CDR3 DNA reads as TGTGCCAGTAGATCAACTAGGACAGTTGGTGAAAAACTGTTTTTT.

This clonotype appeared once. This sequence joins TRBV27 and TRBJ1-5; TRBD1 is a possible D gene (6 bases). This CDR3 has 15 residues. Germline values: CDR1 MNHEY, CDR2 SMNVEV (reference sequence). Between the trimmed V and J ends, which lost 5 bases and 0 bases, there was a span of 11 bases. DNA for the CDR3: TGTGCCAGCAGTGCACAGGGAAATAGCAATCAGCCCCAGCATTTT. This encodes CASSAQGNSNQPQHF.

The chain couples TRBV29-1 to TRBJ2-7, with 11 bases aligning to TRBD1. This CDR3 is built from 13 residues. The germline CDR1 and CDR2 sequences are SQVTM and ANQGSEA. The trim removed 7 bases at V and 6 bases at J, leaving 8 bases unmatched. The CDR3 DNA reads TGCAGCGCCGAGGACAGGGGGCGCACCGAGCAGTACTTC. Its protein is CSAEDRGRTEQYF.

This chain uses TRBV4-3 with TRBJ2-6, with D maybe TRBD1 (6 bases). The germline V and J ends were trimmed by 3 bases and 0 bases, with 12 bases remaining between them. Per germline, CDR1 LGHNA and CDR2 YSLEER. The CDR3 sequence is 17 residues long. The DNA for the CDR3 is TGCGCCAGCAGCCAGCCCCCACAGGGCTCTGGGGCCAACGTCCTGACTTTC. Its protein is CASSQPPQGSGANVLTF.

This chain links TRBV7-9 with TRBJ1-4, with D possibly being TRBD1 (5 bases). This CDR3 spans 15 amino acids. V dropped 1 base and J dropped 2 bases, with 8 bases sitting between them. Germline V CDR1 and CDR2: SEHNR, FQNEAQ (reference sequence). CDR3 residues: CASSLGDQTNEKLFF. DNA for the CDR3: TGTGCCAGCAGCTTAGGGGACCAGACTAATGAAAAACTGTTTTTT.

This chain links TRBV2 with TRBJ2-2; D unresolved. CDR1 and CDR2 (germline): SNHLY, FYNNEI. The ends were cut back, 5 bases at V and 0 bases at J, with 10 bases in the middle. The CDR3 has 15 residues. The CDR3 sequence: CASSQFKTNTGELFF. In DNA form, the CDR3 reads TGTGCCAGCAGTCAATTCAAGACGAACACCGGGGAGCTGTTTTTT.

The V and J genes are TRBV5-6 and TRBJ2-7, with D possibly TRBD2 on 5 matching bases. Germline CDR1 and CDR2: SGHDT and YYEEEE. The CDR3 length is 14 residues. The V end was cut by 1 base, the J end by 10 bases, with 18 bases between. CDR3 residues: CASSLPGSTYKQYF. In nucleotides, the CDR3 is TGTGCCAGCAGCTTGCCGGGGTCGACCTACAAACAGTACTTC.

This sequence joins TRBV19 and TRBJ2-3; D may be TRBD2 (5 bases). V was trimmed by 3 bases and J by 6 bases, leaving 7 bases between them. Germline V gene data show CDR1 as LNHDA and CDR2 as SQIVND (reference sequence). CDR3 length: 12 residues. This CDR3 reads CASSIGVDTQYF. The CDR3 coding sequence is TGTGCCAGTAGTATCGGGGTGGATACGCAGTATTTT. The variable domain in full, completed from reference TRBV19 and TRBJ2-3, reads DGGITQSPKYLFRKEGQNVTLSCEQNLNHDAMYWYRQDPGQGLRLIYYSQIVNDFQKGDIAEGYSVSREKKESFPLTVTSAQKNPTAFYLCASSIGVDTQYFGPGTRLTVL.

The chain joins TRBV20-1 to TRBJ2-1, with a weak D call TRBD2 (5 bases). The CDR3 sequence is 14 residues long. Germline values: CDR1 DFQATT, CDR2 SNEGSKA (reference sequence). Trimming stripped 5 bases from V and 0 bases from J, with 11 bases between. The CDR3, as DNA: TGCAGTGCTGCGTTGGGGAGCTCCTACAATGAGCAGTTCTTC. Amino acid sequence: CSAALGSSYNEQFF.

This clonotype was counted a single time. The J gene is TRBJ2-1, the V gene TRBV30; perhaps TRBD1 as D (5 bases). The CDR3 loop spans 14 amino acids. Germline CDR1 and CDR2: GTSNPN and SVGIG (reference sequence). The V and J ends lost 5 bases and 0 bases respectively, with 11 bases between them. The CDR3, as DNA: TGTGCCTGGCTGGGGCTGAGCTCCTACAATGAGCAGTTCTTC. Protein product: CAWLGLSSYNEQFF.

CDR3: CASSLARGQGDSYEQYF. Written as DNA, the CDR3 is TGTGCCAGCAGCTTAGCCAGGGGACAGGGGGACTCCTACGAGCAGTACTTC. The chain couples TRBV7-8 to TRBJ2-7; 11 bases are shared with TRBD1. V lost 0 bases to trimming and J lost 0 bases; unmatched junction nucleotides: 4. The CDR3 is 17 amino acids. Germline CDR1 is SGHVS and CDR2 is FQNEAQ.

V is TRBV19 and J is TRBJ2-1; no clear D gene. This CDR3 is 13 amino acids long. V lost 4 bases to trimming and J lost 6 bases, with 10 bases between them. Germline CDR1 LNHDA, CDR2 SQIVND (reference sequence). CDR3 amino acids: CASSTAGSNEQFF. The CDR3 DNA reads TGTGCCAGTAGTACCGCCGGGTCCAATGAGCAGTTCTTC.

CDR3 amino acids: CASRPGGAGTQYF. DNA of the CDR3: TGTGCCAGCAGGCCGGGGGGAGCTGGGACCCAGTACTTC. The rearrangement links TRBV5-6 to TRBJ2-5, with 7 bases identical to TRBD2. The germline V gene encodes CDR1 SGHDT and CDR2 YYEEEE. The CDR3 consists of 13 residues. The J segment lost 7 bases and the V segment lost 5 bases, leaving 8 bases of the junction unmatched.

The rearrangement uses TRBV28 and TRBJ2-3; D might be TRBD2 (5 bases). V lost 4 bases and J 4 bases, leaving 15 bases between the germline ends. Germline lookup yields CDR1 MDHEN and CDR2 SYDVKM. The CDR3 length is 15 residues. The CDR3 spells CASSSRHGGADTQYF. The CDR3 nucleotides are TGTGCCAGCAGTTCCCGACACGGAGGAGCAGATACGCAGTATTTT.

The chain couples TRBV6-6 to TRBJ2-3, with no clear D. This CDR3 contains 12 residues. Germline V gives CDR1 MNHNY, CDR2 SVGAGI (reference sequence). The ends were cut back, 7 bases at V and 8 bases at J, with 13 bases in the middle. The CDR3 here is CASTPLGGTQYF. For the CDR3, the DNA is TGTGCCAGCACGCCCCTCGGTGGTACGCAGTATTTT.

The chain combines TRBV30 with TRBJ1-1; 9 bases agree with TRBD1. V gave up 4 bases and J gave up 1 base; unmatched junction bases: 1. The length of the CDR3 is 13 residues. CDR1 and CDR2 from the germline V gene are GTSNPN and SVGIG (reference sequence). The CDR3 reads CAWTDRGNTEAFF. The CDR3 DNA reads TGTGCCTGGACGGACAGGGGGAACACTGAAGCTTTCTTT.